Detailed here is one TCR beta chain. Its antigen is unidentified. The data originate from a study of cytomegalovirus exposure and HLA in healthy donors. Notes on the study in general: Earlier analysis found most TCR beta V segments productive about 87% or about 30% of the time.

PCR employed 60 Vbeta and 13 Jbeta primers. Clones were sequenced by immunoSEQ multiplex PCR, and TCRdb holds only the in-frame ones, with some missing. Of about 130,000 clones in the sample, 77% were seen once. This CDR3 contains 14 residues. V lost 4 bases and J 6 bases, leaving 14 bases between the germline ends. Germline CDR1 reads MNHNS; CDR2 reads SASEGT. Sequenced material: PBMCs. The sequence derives from a man aged 25 to 40 in good health and CMV-seronegative. J is TRBJ2-3 and V is TRBV6-1; weak D call: TRBD2 (6 bases). CDR3 loop: CASSAGGSGDTQYF. The CDR3 nucleotides read TGTGCCAGCAGTGCCGGGGGATCTGGGGATACGCAGTATTTT.